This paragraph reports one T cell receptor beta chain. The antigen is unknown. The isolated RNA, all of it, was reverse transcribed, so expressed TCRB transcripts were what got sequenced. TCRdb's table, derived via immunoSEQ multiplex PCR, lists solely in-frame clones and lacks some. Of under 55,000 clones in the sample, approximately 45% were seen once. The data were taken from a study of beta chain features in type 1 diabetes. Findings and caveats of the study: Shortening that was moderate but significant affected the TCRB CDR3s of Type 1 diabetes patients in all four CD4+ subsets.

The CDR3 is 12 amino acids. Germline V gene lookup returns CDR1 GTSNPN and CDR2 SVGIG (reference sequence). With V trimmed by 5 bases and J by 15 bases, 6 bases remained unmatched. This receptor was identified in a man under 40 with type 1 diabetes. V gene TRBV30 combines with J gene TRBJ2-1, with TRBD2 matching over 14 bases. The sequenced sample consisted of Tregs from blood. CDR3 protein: CAWGGLAGVRFF. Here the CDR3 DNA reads TGTGCCTGGGGGGGACTAGCGGGAGTTCGGTTCTTC.